This entry concerns a single T cell receptor (beta chain). This clonotype was seen many times. Its cognate antigen has yet to be identified. Base qualities are missing; no much larger clone stands one base away. CDR1 and CDR2, per the germline V gene, are MDHEN and SYDVKM. Measured from the cysteine to the phenylalanine, the CDR3 is 12 residues long. The DNA shown is the 36-base CDR3, in frame from base 1. V and J lose 6 bases and 4 bases, and a span of 10 bases separates them. The instrument was an Illumina HiSeq 1500. The public reads were reanalyzed by TCRdb: fastp trimming at Q25, MiXCR alignment, in-frame beta chains only. Each entry is one CDR3 protein sequence, shown with its most common DNA and genes. This sample comprises more than 200,000 distinct CDR3 sequences, roughly 10% of them detected only once. The ten largest clones represent roughly 16% of the sample. These data come from a study of T cell repertoires in cytomegalovirus infection (dated by TCRdb to the late 2010s). For the study in its entirety: Donor HLA type was relevant to the analysis, because carriage of CMV infection together with the matching HLA type was indicated by public TCR beta signatures.

What the study reported, not specific to this receptor: The ex vivo response was dominated by HLA-C-restricted CMV-specific TCR beta clonotypes, which also provided the single most frequent clonotype in two of eight donors. In both this cohort and an independent cohort of 352 donors, the cumulative frequency of public TCR beta family members distinguished carriers of CMV infection plus the relevant HLA type.

The V gene is TRBV28 and the J gene is TRBJ2-7; the D gene remains uncertain. This TCR was recovered from a human donor in good health (CMV status not recorded). Some clones in this sample may be carry-over from other donors' samples. Sequences were obtained from PBMCs. This receptor carries the CDR3 CASRTVRYEQYF. In nucleotides, the sequence is TGTGCCAGCAGAACCGTGAGATACGAGCAGTACTTC.